This T cell receptor beta chain originates from a study of blood T cell repertoires in COVID-19. This CDR3 spans 12 amino acids. V shed 3 bases and J shed 9 bases, with 11 bases lying between them. Germline V CDR1 and CDR2: LNHDA, SQIVND (reference sequence). Only in-frame clones appear in the TCRdb table, and some are missing; sequencing was by immunoSEQ multiplex PCR. This sample has about 160,000 clones, with around 83% found just once. Material for sequencing was peripheral blood. This TCR was recovered from a woman aged 50 to 65 with COVID-19, enrolled during active disease. The rearrangement joins TRBV19 to TRBJ1-2, with D possibly TRBD1 on 5 matching bases. CDR3 in DNA: TGTGCCAGTAGTATTGAATGGGGCCGCTACACCTTC. It yields the protein CASSIEWGRYTF.